The T cell receptor (beta chain) described here comes from a study of blood T cells in healthy people across ages. The use of a sample-barcoded 5' primer and a J-beta primer mix characterized a second PCR of roughly 6 to 11 cycles. Any given sample supplied a minimum of 3 million CDR3-containing paired-end reads. TCRdb reprocessed the 5' RACE reads via MiXCR and lists one record per CDR3 protein. Of hundreds of thousands of distinct CDR3 sequences in the sample, around 20% were seen once. This clonotype was found many times. This CDR3 spans 15 amino acids. The V and J ends lost 5 bases and 0 bases, in that order; junction bases with no gene match: 6. Germline V gene sequence: CDR1 SQVTM, CDR2 ANQGSEA.

Material for sequencing was blood. The chain couples TRBV29-1 to TRBJ2-2; TRBD1 agrees at 7 bases. This TCR came from a man between 65 and 80 years old in good health. The CDR3 nucleotides are TGCAGCGTTAGAACCGGGACAGCGAACACCGGGGAGCTGTTTTTT. Its protein is CSVRTGTANTGELFF.